This T cell receptor (beta chain) was captured by sequencing in a study of T cells in Graves' hyperthyroidism and ophthalmopathy (dated by TCRdb to between 2018 and 2021). As for the study more broadly: Peripheral blood samples were taken at the time of initial diagnosis, prior to any treatment. TCR Vbeta CDR3 sequencing of 130 to 150 peripheral blood samples (43 ophthalmopathy, about 74 hyperthyroidism and roughly 17 progressor patients) is reported in the paper. For training and testing, the 100 or so patients in the discovery cohort were randomly divided in a 7:3 ratio. Following sampling, methimazole starting at 30 mg daily was given to hyperthyroidism patients, and high-dose intravenous methylprednisolone was given to ophthalmopathy patients. In addition, the study compared T-cell repertoires in thyroid tissue and in blood from five or six Graves' hyperthyroidism patients. Prospective prediction of ophthalmopathy was tested in an independent validation cohort consisting of 18 hyperthyroidism patients and some 15 patients who later progressed to ophthalmopathy. A discovery cohort of about a hundred patients, 43 with Graves' ophthalmopathy and about 58 with stable Graves' hyperthyroidism, was used to find distinguishing TCR V-J signatures.

TCR beta CDR3 regions were amplified from RNA transcripts. The TCR CDR3 was subjected to a first round of RT-PCR using the HTBI primer set and the Qiagen OneStep RT-PCR kit. The libraries were constructed in a second round of multiplex PCR and then size-selected and purified. Paired-end sequencing of the libraries was performed with 100 bp reads on an Illumina HiSeq2000. Regarding the original processing steps: SOAPnuke was used to process the raw data, removing reads that contained adapters or uncalled bases, had a mean Phred below 15, or lacked an exact match to the constant primer or identifier. High-quality paired reads were merged with COPE v1.2.5, and unique nucleotide sequences were defined as clonotypes. MiTCR v1.1 was used to align clonotypes to the IMGT TRBV, TRBD and TRBJ reference segments. The analysis included only V-J combinations with a frequency above 0.0001, which together covered 99.2% of the repertoires. A TCS score was defined as the ratio between F50 (clonal expansion) and ExV (chaos), using BLOSUM62-based TCRdist between CDR3 peptides within each V-J. Welch's t-statistics and random forest reduced 500 to 650 V-J features to 10 to 15, which were used in a naive Bayes classifier (R e1071). TCRdb reworked the public reads: Q25 trimming with fastp, MiXCR clone assembly, productive beta chains retained. Rows merge per CDR3 protein into single entries with the most common DNA and genes. TCRdb assigned the V and J calls; the authors' analysis was not used. In all, the sample holds around 500,000 distinct CDR3 sequences, and roughly a sixth of those were seen once. The ten biggest clones cover roughly 29% of the sample.

This clonotype has more than one count but fewer than ten. What antigen it recognizes has not been identified. The record has no base qualities; no much larger clone is one base away. Including cysteine and phenylalanine, the CDR3 has 14 amino acids. Only the CDR3 DNA stays, 42 bases, in frame from base 1. V is cut back by 0 bases and J by 3 bases, with 2 bases in the junction unmatched. The CDR1 and CDR2 encoded by the germline V gene are KGHSH and LQKENI. On the study overall, not on this receptor specifically: A model built on a 13 V-J signature distinguished ophthalmopathy from stable hyperthyroidism, reaching around 87% sensitivity and 81.08% specificity in cross-validation and 80%/75% in testing. Most expanded thyroid clonotypes (frequency above 0.001) were also detected in blood, suggesting blood repertoires may reflect thyroid immune responses. In validation, the model predicted progression to ophthalmopathy a median of about 5.9 months before onset, with about 71% sensitivity and around 76% specificity. No statistical method was used to set the sample size in advance, and investigators knew the group allocation.

In the ophthalmopathy patients, disease was moderately to severely active, with a Clinical Activity Score of 3 or more, a NOSPECS grade of 4 or more, and a duration of less than 3 months. Any patient with an uncontrolled infection, another autoimmune disease, pregnancy or lactation was excluded. Diagnoses were established on the basis of clinical symptoms, serum thyroxine and TRAb, thyroid ultrasound, and orbital computed tomography. PBMCs were separated from roughly 9.6 ml of fresh peripheral blood using Ficoll-Paque density gradient centrifugation. Total RNA was extracted using Trizol reagent, and RNA quality was assessed on an Agilent 2100 Bioanalyzer.

The clonotype originates from a woman aged 30 to 39 with Graves' ophthalmopathy. The sample consisted of blood. Here the chain combines TRBV18 and TRBJ2-7, with 7 bases in between that match TRBD1. Read as DNA, the sequence is TGTGCCAGCTCACCACCCACAGGGGACTACGAGCAGTACTTC. This is translated as CASSPPTGDYEQYF.